The 6 T cell receptor beta chains in this list originate from one sample, sequenced in a study of glioma-infiltrating T cells after dendritic cell vaccination. The assay was immunoSEQ multiplex PCR, and TCRdb's table has in-frame clones only and misses some. The profile covers fewer than 85,000 clones, with around nine tenths appearing a single time and 3% to 3.5% taken by the ten largest. The material sequenced was blood, taken before dendritic cell vaccination. These receptors were taken from a human donor with glioblastoma.

The chain employs TRBV10-3 and TRBJ1-1; a possible D gene is TRBD1 (5 bases). CDR3 size: 13 residues. From germline, CDR1 is ENHRY and CDR2 SYGVKD. V lost 2 bases to trimming and J lost 5 bases, with 9 bases between them. CDR3 nucleotides: TGTGCCATCAGTGAGGGGGGGGAGACTGAAGCTTTCTTT. Amino acid sequence: CAISEGGETEAFF.

The V call is TRBV5-8, the J call TRBJ1-1, with unresolved D. The length of the CDR3 is 15 residues. Germline CDR1 and CDR2: SGHTS and YDEGEE. The V end lost 0 bases, the J end lost 8 bases, and 17 bases lay between the germline ends. For the CDR3, the DNA is TGTGCCAGCAGCTTGGCCTATAGTCCGGACTACGAAGCTTTCTTT. As protein: CASSLAYSPDYEAFF.

The J gene is TRBJ1-1, the V gene TRBV10-2; TRBD1 matches 7 bases. The CDR3 has 14 amino acids. Germline values: CDR1 WSHSY, CDR2 SAAADI. V dropped 5 bases and J dropped 0; count of bases not matched to a gene: 3. The CDR3 DNA sequence: TGCGCCAGCAGTATGACAGGGATGAACACTGAAGCTTTCTTT. Protein: CASSMTGMNTEAFF.

This clone was seen only once. The V call is TRBV7-6, the J call TRBJ2-1; 10 bases align to TRBD1. Trimming took 1 base from V and 2 from J; bases not matched to a gene: 2. The germline V gene encodes CDR1 SGHVS and CDR2 FNYEAQ. The CDR3 extends over 16 amino acids. The CDR3 DNA reads TGTGCCAGCAGCTTAGTTGGGACAGGGGCCTACAATGAGCAGTTCTTC. Its protein is CASSLVGTGAYNEQFF.

This chain uses TRBV6-5 with TRBJ1-2; 7 bases line up with TRBD1. The CDR3 extends over 13 amino acids. With 6 bases clipped from V and 8 bases from J, the junction kept 9 bases outside the gene matches. Germline V CDR1 and CDR2: MNHEY, SVGAGI. The CDR3 coding sequence is TGTGCCAGCAGGACGACAGGGCCGGGAGGCTACACCTTC. Residues: CASRTTGPGGYTF.

The chain joins TRBV10-3 to TRBJ2-2, with TRBD1 identical over 10 bases. Trimming took 4 bases from V and 3 from J; bases not matched to a gene: 5. The CDR3 is made up of 16 amino acids. Germline CDR1 is ENHRY and CDR2 is SYGVKD. The CDR3, as DNA: TGTGCCATCAGTGGCAGACAGGGGGCGCACACCGGGGAGCTGTTTTTT. It encodes CAISGRQGAHTGELFF.